The following is a T cell receptor beta chain sequence with its context. Its antigen is unknown. This sample is part of a study of T cell repertoires in cytomegalovirus infection. Study at large: Indications came from public TCR beta signatures; they pointed to CMV infection and to a matching HLA type. Broader study findings: Dominating the ex vivo response were TCR beta clonotypes that were CMV-specific and HLA-C-restricted. Public TCR beta family frequency separated CMV-and-HLA carriers, including in an independent cohort.

MiXCR, applied by TCRdb to the reads, yields one record per CDR3 protein. The table includes approximately 630,000 distinct CDR3 sequences, roughly 24% detected once. Germline lookup yields CDR1 SGHVS and CDR2 FNYEAQ. Deletions cut 3 bases from V and 4 bases from J, with 15 bases between. CDR3 length: 16 residues. The sequenced sample consisted of CD8+ T cells from PBMCs. This clonotype was obtained from a human donor in good health (CMV status not recorded). Some clones in this sample may be carry-over from other donors' samples. This rearrangement joins TRBV7-6 to TRBJ2-2, with D perhaps matching TRBD2 (5 bases). In nucleotides, the CDR3 is TGTGCCAGCAGCTTCCGTACTAGTTCGGGCACCGGGGAGCTGTTTTTT. Protein: CASSFRTSSGTGELFF. The whole variable domain, filled in from reference TRBV7-6 and TRBJ2-2, reads GAGVSQSPRYKVTKRGQDVALRCDPISGHVSLYWYRQALGQGPEFLTYFNYEAQQDKSGLPNDRFSAERPEGSISTLTIQRTEQRDSAMYRCASSFRTSSGTGELFFGEGSRLTVL.